These 10 T cell receptor beta chains were all obtained from the same sample, sequenced in a study of blood T cell repertoires in COVID-19. Profiled with immunoSEQ multiplex PCR; TCRdb holds only in-frame clones, not every one. The table has 68,000 or so clones, roughly 84% seen once. Sequenced material: peripheral blood. The receptors come from a man between 65 and 85 years old with active or convalescent COVID-19.

The gene calls are TRBV28 and TRBJ1-1; D is unclear. The CDR3 runs to 12 residues. Germline V lookup: CDR1 MDHEN, CDR2 SYDVKM. Trimming took 10 bases from V and 1 from J, leaving 10 bases between them. The CDR3 loop is CATRAGNTEAFF. The CDR3 DNA is TGTGCCACTAGGGCGGGGAACACTGAAGCTTTCTTT.

The V call is TRBV18, the J call TRBJ2-7, with 8 bases aligning to TRBD1. The V gene's germline CDR1 is KGHSH and CDR2 LQKENI. The junction had 18 bases not matched to a gene; V was cut back by 5 bases and J by 0 bases. CDR3 length: 19 residues. For the CDR3, the DNA is TGTGCCAGCTCAATCCTTGCCAGGGGGCTCAGTGGGGGCTCCTACGAGCAGTACTTC. Its translation: CASSILARGLSGGSYEQYF.

V usage is TRBV28 and J usage is TRBJ2-1, with D maybe TRBD1 (6 bases). The CDR3 runs to 15 residues. The V and J ends lost 6 bases and 0 bases respectively, with 12 bases between them. Germline V lookup: CDR1 MDHEN, CDR2 SYDVKM. CDR3 DNA: TGTGCCAGCAGGCTCCGGGACAACTCCTACAATGAGCAGTTCTTC. Its translation: CASRLRDNSYNEQFF.

The V call is TRBV18, the J call TRBJ1-4; no clear D. Trimming removed 6 bases from V and 2 bases from J, with 7 bases in between. CDR1 is KGHSH, CDR2 LQKENI, per germline. The length of the CDR3 is 13 residues. Written as DNA, the CDR3 is TGTGCCAGCTCCCTCGGGACTAATGAAAAACTGTTTTTT. As protein: CASSLGTNEKLFF.

The V gene is TRBV18, the J gene TRBJ1-5; the match to TRBD1 covers 7 bases. The CDR3 loop spans 16 amino acids. V lost 1 base and J lost 4; bases outside the gene matches: 7. Germline-derived CDR1 and CDR2 are KGHSH and LQKENI. Here the CDR3 reads CASSPQQAGGNQPQHF. CDR3 in DNA: TGTGCCAGCTCACCACAACAGGCAGGGGGGAATCAGCCCCAGCATTTT. The full variable domain, with the rest looked up from reference TRBV18 and TRBJ1-5, is NAGVMQNPRHLVRRRGQEARLRCSPMKGHSHVYWYRQLPEEGLKFMVYLQKENIIDESGMPKERFSAEFPKEGPSILRIQQVVRGDSAAYFCASSPQQAGGNQPQHFGDGTRLSIL.

This chain connects TRBV25-1 to TRBJ1-5, with D possibly matching TRBD1 (6 bases). Germline loops: CDR1 MGHDK, CDR2 SYGVNS. V shed 2 bases and J shed 3 bases, with 8 bases lying between them. This CDR3 comprises 14 residues. The CDR3 bases are TGTGCCAGCAGTGAAGCAGGGGACAATCAGCCCCAGCATTTT. It codes for CASSEAGDNQPQHF.

The chain has TRBV25-1 and TRBJ1-1; 12 bases are shared with TRBD1. Germline assignment: CDR1 MGHDK and CDR2 SYGVNS. J lost 3 bases, V lost 1 base, and 3 bases had no gene match. This CDR3 has 16 amino acids. CDR3 DNA: TGTGCCAGCAGTGAATGGGGACAGGGGGCGTACACTGAAGCTTTCTTT. This sequence encodes CASSEWGQGAYTEAFF.

V usage is TRBV9 and J usage is TRBJ2-3; no clear D. Trimming cost V 0 bases and J 2 bases, with 7 bases left between them. CDR1 is SGDLS and CDR2 is YYNGEE in the germline V gene. The CDR3 is 14 residues long. CDR3 bases: TGTGCCAGCAGCGTAGGGCAATCCACAGATACGCAGTATTTT. Its protein is CASSVGQSTDTQYF.

Points on this clone: The junction departs from the called germline gene at one end, perhaps through a read error. The chain uses TRBV2 and TRBJ2-1; the D gene is possibly TRBD2 (6 bases). CDR3 length: 12 amino acids. The germline CDR1 and CDR2 sequences are SNHLY and FYNNEI. The CDR3 region has the DNA TGTGCCAGCAGGCCGGGGACTCCGACGATTGTCTTC. Protein sequence: CASRPGTPTIVF.

The chain carries TRBV19 and TRBJ2-4; TRBD1 might be the D (6 bases). Trimming took off 5 bases at V and 6 bases at J, with 14 bases between the two ends. Germline assignment: CDR1 LNHDA and CDR2 SQIVND (reference sequence). The CDR3 length is 14 residues. The CDR3 loop is CASSQQGPGNIQYF. As DNA, the CDR3 is TGTGCCAGTAGTCAACAGGGTCCAGGAAACATTCAGTACTTC.